Given below is one TCR beta chain in context. Profiling relied on immunoSEQ multiplex PCR, and the TCRdb table lists in-frame clones only, not all of them. The sample consists of under 150,000 clones, roughly 80% of them appearing once. The sample is drawn from a study of blood T cell repertoires in COVID-19. The wider study: Spain, Italy and the United States supplied samples that represented acute and convalescent COVID-19.

The CDR3 loop spans 15 amino acids. The germline V gene encodes CDR1 SGHRS and CDR2 YFSETQ. After removal of 5 bases from V and 1 base from J, the junction contained 6 bases not matched to a gene. The rearrangement joins TRBV5-1 to TRBJ2-7; 10 bases match TRBD1. This receptor was taken from a woman in her forties or fifties with active or convalescent COVID-19. The sequencing sample was made of peripheral blood. In DNA, the CDR3 is TGCGCCAGCAGTTGGGGGACAGGGGAATCCTACGAGCAGTACTTC. Protein sequence: CASSWGTGESYEQYF.